Presented here are 26 T cell receptor beta chains from one specimen sequenced in a study of monozygotic twins with inflammatory bowel disease. For each CDR3 protein, TCRdb gives one entry from its re-call of the 5' RACE reads, without DNA. This table holds roughly 330,000 distinct CDR3 sequences. The specimen was blood. The receptor source for this set is a human donor with ulcerative colitis or Crohn's disease, or a healthy co-twin of an affected twin (not recorded which).

The V call is TRBV27, the J call TRBJ1-1; TCRdb designates TRBD1, a call that cannot be tested without DNA. Germline V CDR1 and CDR2: MNHEY, SMNVEV (reference sequence). The CDR3 runs 15 residues. CDR3 loop: CASSADGGPNTEAFF.

The J gene is TRBJ1-5, the V gene TRBV6-5; no DNA is available, so the TRBD1 call from TCRdb remains unchecked. The CDR3 is 13 amino acids. Germline V CDR1 and CDR2: MNHEY, SVGAGI. The CDR3 here is CASSLQGRQPQHF.

The chain combines TRBV7-2 with TRBJ2-3; TCRdb lists TRBD1, though no DNA is available to test this call. The CDR3 totals 15 residues. CDR1 and CDR2 from the germline V gene are SGHTA and FQGNSA. The CDR3 reads CASSPSGGVPDTQYF.

This chain uses TRBV20-1 with TRBJ2-5; no DNA is available, so the TRBD2 call from TCRdb remains unchecked. The CDR3 extends over 14 amino acids. Germline CDR1 is DFQATT and CDR2 is SNEGSKA (reference sequence). This CDR3 is CSARGDGATETQYF.

The CDR3 region is CASRATGGQETQYF. The chain uses TRBV12-3 or TRBV12-4 and TRBJ2-5; TCRdb reports TRBD1, a call that lacks DNA to check it against. The CDR3 extends over 14 amino acids.

This chain connects TRBV30 to TRBJ1-1. This CDR3 comprises 15 residues. Germline values: CDR1 GTSNPN, CDR2 SVGIG (reference sequence). CDR3 region: CAWSTGVGLNTEAFF.

The J gene is TRBJ1-6, the V gene TRBV5-5. Looked up from germline, CDR1 is SGHKS and CDR2 is YYEKEE (reference sequence). The CDR3 is 14 amino acids. This CDR3 reads CASSLVVRDSPLHF.

The J gene is TRBJ1-3, the V gene TRBV7-2. Germline CDR1 and CDR2: SGHTA and FQGNSA. The CDR3 totals 16 residues. The CDR3: CASSPDSPLSGNTIYF.

The chain employs TRBV29-1 and TRBJ2-1. Germline V lookup: CDR1 SQVTM, CDR2 ANQGSEA. This CDR3 is built from 13 residues. The CDR3 region is CSVDKQTLGEQFF.

This chain connects TRBV12-3 or TRBV12-4 to TRBJ1-2. The CDR3 has 12 residues. CDR3 sequence: CASSQSDYGYTF.

The rearrangement links TRBV7-9 to TRBJ1-6; TCRdb indicates TRBD1, and absent DNA this call remains unverified. Germline V CDR1 and CDR2: SEHNR, FQNEAQ (reference sequence). The CDR3 consists of 16 residues. The CDR3 here is CASSLVGATNNSPLHF.

The chain combines TRBV5-1 with TRBJ2-7; without DNA, the TCRdb call of TRBD2 cannot be checked. The V gene's germline CDR1 is SGHRS and CDR2 YFSETQ. CDR3 length: 16 residues. CDR3 in amino acids: CASSKEGSSGDYEQYF.

Here the CDR3 reads CASSPDGADQPQHF. This rearrangement joins TRBV5-1 to TRBJ1-5; the TCRdb D gene call, TRBD1, has no DNA to confirm it. CDR1 SGHRS and CDR2 YFSETQ come from the germline V gene. This CDR3 spans 14 amino acids.

The chain recombines TRBV10-3 with TRBJ2-3; TCRdb's D gene call, TRBD2, goes unchecked for lack of DNA. This CDR3 has 14 amino acids. The germline V gene encodes CDR1 ENHRY and CDR2 SYGVKD. This CDR3 is CASDAGGPTDTQYF.

V gene TRBV12-3 or TRBV12-4 combines with J gene TRBJ2-5; no DNA is available, so the TRBD2 call from TCRdb remains unchecked. CDR3 size: 11 residues. The CDR3 here is CASWGGETQYF.

The chain employs TRBV5-1 and TRBJ2-7; TCRdb designates TRBD1, a call that cannot be tested without DNA. The CDR3 is 15 residues long. Germline CDR1 reads SGHRS; CDR2 reads YFSETQ. CDR3 loop: CASSLSKGGVYEQYF.

The chain's CDR3 is CATSDLRTGALPNYGYTF. The rearrangement joins TRBV24-1 to TRBJ1-2; lacking DNA, the TRBD1 call made by TCRdb goes unchecked. Germline lookup yields CDR1 KGHDR and CDR2 SFDVKD. This CDR3 has 18 amino acids.

V and J are TRBV20-1 and TRBJ1-1; TCRdb lists TRBD1, though no DNA is available to test this call. The germline gives CDR1 DFQATT, CDR2 SNEGSKA (reference sequence). This CDR3 has 13 residues. The CDR3 reads CSPRDSLNTEAFF.

V usage is TRBV7-8 and J usage is TRBJ1-3; TCRdb returns TRBD1, unconfirmable since there is no DNA. The germline V gene has CDR1 SGHVS and CDR2 FQNEAQ. The CDR3 runs 18 residues. CDR3 loop: CASSADRVPSPRRNTIYF. Full variable domain (rest looked up from reference TRBV7-8 and TRBJ1-3): GAGVSQSPRYKVAKRGQDVALRCDPISGHVSLFWYQQALGQGPEFLTYFQNEAQLDKSGLPSDRFFAERPEGSVSTLKIQRTQQEDSAVYLCASSADRVPSPRRNTIYFGEGSWLTVV.

The chain joins TRBV19 to TRBJ2-7; TCRdb calls TRBD1, which cannot be checked without DNA. The germline V gene encodes CDR1 LNHDA and CDR2 SQIVND (reference sequence). The CDR3 has 14 amino acids. The CDR3 reads CASSSPDRDNEQYF.

The chain couples TRBV5-1 to TRBJ2-5; the TRBD1 assignment by TCRdb is unverifiable without DNA. Germline CDR1 reads SGHRS; CDR2 reads YFSETQ. The CDR3 is 16 amino acids. Here the CDR3 reads CASSLVTGTGQETQYF.

The chain links TRBV28 to TRBJ2-7; the D gene TCRdb calls, TRBD1, cannot be checked with no DNA. The CDR3 spans 14 residues. CDR1 is MDHEN and CDR2 is SYDVKM in the germline V gene. The CDR3 loop reads CASSLSQGAYEQYF.

The rearrangement joins TRBV11-2 to TRBJ2-7; without DNA, the TCRdb call of TRBD1 cannot be checked. Germline CDR1 reads SGHAT; CDR2 reads FQNNGV. CDR3 size: 16 residues. CDR3 sequence: CASSLVSGEHPYEQYF. The full variable domain, in which reference TRBV11-2 and TRBJ2-7 provide the parts outside the CDR3, is EAGVAQSPRYKIIEKRQSVAFWCNPISGHATLYWYQQILGQGPKLLIQFQNNGVVDDSQLPKDRFSAERLKGVDSTLKIQPAKLEDSAVYLCASSLVSGEHPYEQYFGPGTRLTVT.

The J gene is TRBJ2-1, the V gene TRBV3-1; no DNA is available, so the TRBD2 call from TCRdb remains unchecked. Per germline, CDR1 LGHDT and CDR2 YNNKEL (reference sequence). The CDR3 totals 16 residues. CDR3 residues: CASSQLRLAGYNEQFF.

The V and J genes are TRBV7-9 and TRBJ1-2. The CDR3 has 16 amino acids. Germline CDR1 is SEHNR and CDR2 is FQNEAQ (reference sequence). CDR3 residues: CASSLAGGTSYYGYTF. Full variable domain (rest looked up from reference TRBV7-9 and TRBJ1-2): DTGVSQNPRHKITKRGQNVTFRCDPISEHNRLYWYRQTLGQGPEFLTYFQNEAQLEKSRLLSDRFSAERPKGSFSTLEIQRTEQGDSAMYLCASSLAGGTSYYGYTFGSGTRLTVV.

CDR3 loop: CASSLPVAAGELFF. J is TRBJ2-2 and V is TRBV14. Germline V gene data show CDR1 as SGHDN and CDR2 as FVKESK. CDR3 length equals 14 residues.